This TCR beta chain was retrieved from a study of cytotoxic CD8 clonotypes in ibrutinib-treated CLL (dated by TCRdb to the early 2020s). For the study in its entirety: In this cohort, 15 or so patients were treatment-naive and ten to twelve were relapsed/refractory, while some 18 had unmutated IGHV. Partial responses were observed in approximately 24 patients and complete responses in 2; after a median follow-up of roughly 72 months, remission was maintained in around 14 patients and progression was observed in roughly twelve. The response samples were drawn at a median of around eleven months into treatment, with a range of about 6 to 40 months. On average, each sample had approximately 280,000 productive templates and 96,000 or so productive rearrangements. Longitudinal samples were obtainable from about 30% of the roughly 90 participants in the trial. Cryopreserved peripheral blood mononuclear cells were collected at three points: before therapy, at response, and at either sustained remission or disease progression. Every sample from remission and from progressive disease was obtained while the patients were still on ibrutinib. Results and caveats for the whole study, not just this receptor: Baseline clonality was found to be higher than that of age-matched healthy donors and was strongly correlated with circulating CD8+ T-cell counts. Clonality increased at ibrutinib response, stayed stable in sustained remission, and fell back toward baseline at progression. Sampling times were not matched between patients in sustained remission and patients whose disease was progressing, and lymph node repertoires were not examined. Public clonotypes were found to be uncommon and were observed to contract or remain stable during treatment; the increase in clonality was shown to reflect expansion of private clonotypes at ibrutinib response.

On a MiSeq, deep resolution sequencing aimed for a depth between 1 in 1 million and 1 in 200,000 T cells, with each clonotype covered approximately 10x on average. TCR beta libraries were generated with the immunoSEQ hsTCRB Kit. The authors' analysis ran thus. ImmunoSEQ Data Assistant and ImmunoSEQ Analyzer were used for data analysis, and V, D and J genes were assigned according to IMGT definitions. Clonality, which ranges from 0 to 1, was calculated as one minus the normalized Shannon entropy of productive rearrangement frequencies. Only overrepresented clonotypes making up at least 0.05% of each patient's repertoire were included in the public clonotype analysis. Around 14 repertoires from age-matched healthy donors, obtained from immuneACCESS, served as clonality controls. TCRdb took this table from immuneACCESS and kept in-frame rearrangements with V and J called. Such tables lack part of the clones; where checked against another copy, unresolved V genes explain under half of the gap, and the rest is unexplained. The DNA was the basis for D and trimming; V, J and clone size are from that table. The sample yields 60,000 to 70,000 clones; 45% to 65% were counted once. The ten most abundant clones make up roughly 14% of the sample.

What this sample's time point label stands for: roughly 12 months on ibrutinib. For TCR beta library preparation, approximately 2 micrograms of genomic DNA was extracted from cryopreserved PBMCs. Longitudinal blood samples from CLL patients on ibrutinib monotherapy underwent high-throughput TCR beta sequencing. Patients were enrolled in a phase 2 open-label single-center ibrutinib monotherapy trial. From its cysteine to its phenylalanine, the CDR3 spans 13 amino acids. Only the CDR3 DNA is retained, 39 bases long and in frame from the first base. For CDR1 and CDR2, the germline V gene (reference sequence) lists MNHEY and SMNVEV. The V end loses 3 bases and the J end loses 7 bases, and a stretch of 10 bases separates them. Remarks on this clone: What this receptor recognizes is not known. The record has no base qualities; no much larger clone is one base away.

The sequences come from PBMCs, collected after 12 months of ibrutinib treatment. The rearranged chain carries TRBV27 and TRBJ2-1; perhaps TRBD2 is the D gene, with 5 bases matching. The TCR originated in a human donor with chronic lymphocytic leukemia. The CDR3 protein is CASSFDYRNEQFF. The DNA sequence reads TGTGCCAGCAGTTTTGACTACCGAAATGAGCAGTTCTTC.